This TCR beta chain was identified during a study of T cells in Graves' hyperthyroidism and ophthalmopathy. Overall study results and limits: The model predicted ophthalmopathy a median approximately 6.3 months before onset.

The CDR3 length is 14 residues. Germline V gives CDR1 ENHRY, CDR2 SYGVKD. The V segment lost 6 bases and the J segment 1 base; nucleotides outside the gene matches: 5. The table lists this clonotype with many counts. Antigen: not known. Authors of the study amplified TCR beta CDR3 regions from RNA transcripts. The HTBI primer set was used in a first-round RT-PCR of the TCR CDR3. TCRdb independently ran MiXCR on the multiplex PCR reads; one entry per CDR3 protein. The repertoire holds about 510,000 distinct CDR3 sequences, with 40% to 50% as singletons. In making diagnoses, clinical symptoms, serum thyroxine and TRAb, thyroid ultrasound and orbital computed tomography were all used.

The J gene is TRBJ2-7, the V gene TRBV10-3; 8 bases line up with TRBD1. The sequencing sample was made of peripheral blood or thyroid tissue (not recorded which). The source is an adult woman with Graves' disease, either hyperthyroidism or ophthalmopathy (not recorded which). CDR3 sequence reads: CAIRPQGESYEQYF. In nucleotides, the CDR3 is TGTGCCATCAGGCCACAGGGGGAGTCCTACGAGCAGTACTTC.